This TCR beta chain was found in a study of blood T cells in healthy people across ages. In the study overall: When template switching was applied, about one barcoded beta molecule was captured per two T cells. Regarding the study as a whole: The long-lived group displayed more naive CD4+ cells, plus higher diversity, than the aged donors did. Calculation of diversity from one million T cells yielded estimates considered to be underestimates.

CDR3 size: 15 residues. Germline lookup yields CDR1 SGHDT and CDR2 YYEEEE. The V end lost 1 base, the J end lost 3 bases, and 13 bases lay between the germline ends. Through a sample-barcoded 5' primer and a J-beta primer mix, a second PCR was run for roughly 7 to 11 cycles. TCRdb re-analysed the 5' RACE reads in MiXCR, keeping a single row per CDR3 protein. The sample includes 1.4 million to 1.5 million distinct CDR3 sequences, roughly 40% of them seen just once. Caucasian individuals from Russia who were healthy and aged 6 to 90 acted as donors. Details on this clonotype: Its cognate antigen is unknown.

The TCR sequence derives from a woman younger than 30 in good health. V gene TRBV5-6 combines with J gene TRBJ1-1; no clear D gene. The sequenced sample consisted of blood. The CDR3 sequence is CASSLTTRQDTEAFF. In nucleotides, the CDR3 is TGTGCCAGCAGCTTGACGACAAGGCAAGACACTGAAGCTTTCTTT.